This T cell receptor (beta chain) came from a study of a mutant IDH1 vaccine in newly diagnosed glioma. Turning to the study itself: With temozolomide cycles, or 4-6 weeks after radiotherapy alone, vaccination was started. Before enrollment, patients got radiotherapy alone, temozolomide alone, or mostly the combination.

Trimming removed 6 bases at V and 4 bases at J, with 16 bases between. From germline, CDR1 is MNHNS and CDR2 SASEGT. The CDR3 sequence is 15 residues long. Method: immunoSEQ multiplex PCR; TCRdb's copy keeps in-frame clones and lacks some. Of roughly 52,000 clones in the sample, under 90% were seen once. The time point: week 23, last vaccination. Alongside topical imiquimod, each dose of vaccine comprised 300 ug of mutant IDH1 20-mer peptide. This clone was counted only a few times. Its antigen is currently unknown. The TCR sequence derives from a man aged 35 to 55 with glioma. The specimen comprised PBMCs, sampled from a glioma patient whose treatment included an IDH1 peptide vaccine. V gene TRBV6-1 combines with J gene TRBJ1-5; tentatively, D is TRBD1 (6 bases). CDR3 region: CASRAGQLLNQPQHF. Written as DNA, the CDR3 is TGTGCCAGCAGAGCGGGACAACTCCTTAATCAGCCCCAGCATTTT.